Listed below are T cell receptor beta chains from one sample, sequenced in a study of blood T cell repertoires in COVID-19. The repertoire was sequenced with immunoSEQ multiplex PCR; TCRdb's copy has only in-frame clones and lacks some. The sample yields 85,000 to 90,000 clones, around 80% seen once. Sequencing was carried out using peripheral blood. Source of these receptors: a woman at least 80 years old with acute or convalescent COVID-19. Both conserved end residues are part of each CDR3. A D gene is named only where the DNA matches it firmly. A clone size is listed for some rows: how often the clone was seen (once, few, many), or a class if it is expanded.

clone_size d_call j_call v_call cdr3_aa cdr3_nt
few TRBD2 TRBJ2-1 TRBV7-9 CASSLGFFAGENEQFF TGTGCCAGCAGCTTAGGGTTTTTTGCGGGAGAAAATGAGCAGTTCTTC
NA NA TRBJ2-1 TRBV5-6 CASSLGVGSDEQFF TGTGCCAGCAGCTTGGGAGTAGGAAGCGATGAGCAGTTCTTC
NA NA TRBJ2-1 TRBV15 CATSRDPPGASTNEQFF TGTGCCACCAGCAGAGATCCCCCGGGAGCCTCGACGAATGAGCAGTTCTTC
NA TRBD1 TRBJ2-7 TRBV9 CASSVGTGDHEQYF TGTGCCAGCAGCGTAGGGACAGGGGATCACGAGCAGTACTTC
NA TRBD2 TRBJ2-3 TRBV5-4 CASTPGRRGGPTDTQYF TGTGCCAGCACCCCTGGTCGGCGGGGGGGCCCCACAGATACGCAGTATTTT
NA NA TRBJ2-1 TRBV5-8 CASSPRPDPYNEQFF TGTGCCAGCAGTCCCAGGCCTGACCCCTACAATGAGCAGTTCTTC
NA TRBD1 TRBJ1-1 TRBV6-5 CASSLTGRYTEAFF TGTGCCAGCAGTTTGACAGGGCGGTACACTGAAGCTTTCTTT
NA NA TRBJ1-2 TRBV28 CATKKGEGNNYGYTF TGTGCCACCAAAAAGGGGGAGGGGAATAACTATGGCTACACCTTC
NA TRBD1 TRBJ2-2 TRBV14 CASPTGQDVGELFF TGTGCCAGCCCCACGGGACAGGATGTCGGGGAGCTGTTTTTT
NA NA TRBJ2-1 TRBV19 CASSIVSGSSHRDEQFF TGTGCCAGTAGTATAGTCTCCGGGTCCTCTCATCGGGATGAGCAGTTCTTC
NA NA TRBJ1-6 TRBV7-9 CASSPSGGERSAPLHF TGTGCCAGCAGCCCCTCGGGAGGGGAAAGGTCGGCACCCCTCCACTTT
NA NA TRBJ2-7 TRBV5-1 CASSLAPGGDVHEQYF TGCGCCAGCAGCTTGGCCCCAGGAGGGGATGTGCACGAGCAGTACTTC
NA NA TRBJ2-5 TRBV2 CASRPTGTPGETQYF TGTGCCAGCAGGCCAACAGGGACCCCCGGAGAGACCCAGTACTTC
NA TRBD2 TRBJ2-3 TRBV6-5 CASSFTGGGSDTQYF TGTGCCAGCAGTTTTACTGGCGGGGGTTCAGATACGCAGTATTTT
NA TRBD1 TRBJ2-3 TRBV28 CASSLSGQGHTDTQYF TGTGCCAGCAGTTTATCCGGACAGGGGCACACAGATACGCAGTATTTT
NA NA TRBJ2-7 TRBV10-3 CAISQSGTLVEQYF TGTGCCATCAGTCAATCCGGGACACTCGTCGAGCAGTACTTC
few NA TRBJ1-1 TRBV6-5 CASSYPEGNTEAFF TGTGCCAGCAGTTACCCCGAGGGGAACACTGAAGCTTTCTTT
NA NA TRBJ2-3 TRBV7-3 CASSRTPGDTDTQYF TGTGCCAGCAGCCGGACACCGGGGGACACAGATACGCAGTATTTT
NA NA TRBJ1-1 TRBV11-2 CASSLDTEAFF TGTGCCAGCAGCCTTGACACTGAAGCTTTCTTT
NA TRBD2 TRBJ2-3 TRBV9 CASSPRLAGGDTQYF TGTGCCAGCAGCCCGCGACTAGCGGGCGGGGATACGCAGTATTTT
NA TRBD2 TRBJ2-7 TRBV6-5 CASSYSSGRGYEQYF TGTGCCAGCAGTTACAGTAGCGGGAGAGGGTACGAGCAGTACTTC
NA TRBD1 TRBJ2-7 TRBV6-5 CASSNTGGAGEQYF TGTGCCAGCAGTAATACAGGGGGCGCGGGGGAGCAGTACTTC
once TRBD2 TRBJ2-5 TRBV5-1 CASSLELAGLSYQETQYF TGCGCCAGCAGCTTGGAACTAGCGGGACTATCCTACCAAGAGACCCAGTACTTC
few NA TRBJ2-3 TRBV5-1 CASSLAGVGTDTQYF TGCGCCAGCAGCTTGGCGGGGGTAGGCACAGATACGCAGTATTTT
NA TRBD1 TRBJ2-2 TRBV7-2 CASSWGTGGPGELFF TGTGCCAGCAGCTGGGGGACAGGGGGGCCCGGGGAGCTGTTTTTT
few TRBD1 TRBJ2-5 TRBV5-6 CASSYDRVQKTQYF TGTGCCAGCAGCTACGACAGGGTCCAAAAGACCCAGTACTTC
NA NA TRBJ1-2 TRBV24-1 CATSGHSTNYGYTF TGTGCCACCAGCGGACACTCGACTAACTATGGCTACACCTTC
NA NA TRBJ1-2 TRBV12-3/TRBV12-4 CASSLVTTYGYTF TGTGCCAGCAGTTTAGTAACTACCTATGGCTACACCTTC
NA TRBD1 TRBJ1-5 TRBV28 CASSRAGTGGGNQPQHF TGTGCCAGCAGTCGTGCCGGGACAGGGGGGGGCAATCAGCCCCAGCATTTT
NA TRBD1 TRBJ1-1 TRBV7-8 CASSTTSGGGVGRTRGTEAFF TGTGCCAGCAGTACCACGTCAGGGGGCGGGGTGGGCCGGACCAGGGGCACTGAAGCTTTCTTT
NA TRBD2 TRBJ2-1 TRBV2 CASSPGLAKNEQFF TGTGCCAGCAGCCCGGGACTAGCGAAGAATGAGCAGTTCTTC
NA NA TRBJ2-1 TRBV7-9 CASSLDLAAYNEQFF TGTGCCAGCAGCTTAGACTTAGCGGCCTACAATGAGCAGTTCTTC
once NA TRBJ1-3 TRBV7-2 CASSPPLSAGNTIYF TGTGCCAGCAGCCCACCGCTGAGCGCTGGAAACACCATATATTTT
NA TRBD1 TRBJ1-6 TRBV4-2 CASSLTTSPTGDGSPLHF TGTGCCAGCAGCCTTACTACCTCTCCGACAGGGGATGGATCACCCCTCCACTTT
NA TRBD2 TRBJ2-1 TRBV7-6 CASSLAAGGGFEQFF TGTGCCAGCAGCTTAGCTGCGGGAGGAGGTTTTGAGCAGTTCTTC
NA TRBD1 TRBJ1-1 TRBV11-1 CASSLVGDRNTEAFF TGTGCCAGCAGCTTAGTTGGGGACAGGAACACTGAAGCTTTCTTT
NA TRBD2 TRBJ2-2 TRBV24-1 CATSAGTSGITGELFF TGTGCCACCAGTGCAGGGACTAGCGGGATCACCGGGGAGCTGTTTTTT
NA NA TRBJ1-6 TRBV6-6 CASSHRDDSPLHF TGTGCCAGCAGCCACAGGGACGATTCACCCCTCCACTTT
NA NA TRBJ2-7 TRBV11-1 CASSPSLGSGGEQYF TGTGCCAGCAGCCCATCACTTGGGTCCGGGGGTGAGCAGTACTTC
NA NA TRBJ1-1 TRBV19 CASSIARNTEAFF TGTGCCAGTAGTATAGCCCGGAACACTGAAGCTTTCTTT
NA TRBD2 TRBJ2-1 TRBV5-6 CASSLTSGGSYNEQFF TGTGCCAGCAGCTTGACTAGCGGGGGGTCCTACAATGAGCAGTTCTTC
NA TRBD2 TRBJ2-7 TRBV10-2 CASSETSGRYEQYF TGCGCCAGCAGTGAAACTAGCGGGAGGTACGAGCAGTACTTC
few NA TRBJ1-6 TRBV9 CASSVGQSSSNSPLHF TGTGCCAGCAGCGTAGGACAGTCCAGTTCTAATTCACCCCTCCACTTT
NA TRBD2 TRBJ2-1 TRBV2 CASSESPGTSGRGSEQFF TGTGCCAGCAGTGAAAGTCCCGGGACTAGCGGGAGGGGGAGTGAGCAGTTCTTC
NA TRBD1 TRBJ1-4 TRBV2 CASSEGTGGEKLFF TGTGCCAGCAGTGAAGGGACAGGGGGCGAAAAACTGTTTTTT
NA NA TRBJ2-7 TRBV9 CASSNRDSALEQYF TGTGCCAGCAGCAACCGGGACTCCGCCCTCGAGCAGTACTTC
NA TRBD2 TRBJ2-5 TRBV7-6 CASSRTISGSRQETQYF TGTGCCAGCAGCCGGACTATTAGCGGGAGTCGTCAAGAGACCCAGTACTTC
NA NA TRBJ1-5 TRBV3-1/TRBV3-2 CASSQGNSNQPQHF TGTGCCAGCAGCCAAGGTAATAGCAATCAGCCCCAGCATTTT
NA NA TRBJ1-2 TRBV5-1 CASSSGGTTRNEGYTF TGCGCCAGCAGCTCCGGAGGGACCACGAGAAACGAAGGCTACACCTTC
NA NA TRBJ1-1 TRBV19 CASSSTPNTEAFF TGTGCCAGTAGTAGTACACCCAACACTGAAGCTTTCTTT
NA TRBD1 TRBJ2-2 TRBV18 CASSPPNRGTGELFF TGTGCCAGCTCACCACCGAACAGGGGAACCGGGGAGCTGTTTTTT
NA NA TRBJ2-5 TRBV6-1 CASSEKAGGRETQYF TGTGCCAGCAGTGAAAAAGCAGGGGGGCGAGAGACCCAGTACTTC
NA NA TRBJ2-1 TRBV7-3 CASSPGLLGEQFF TGTGCCAGCAGCCCTGGGCTCCTCGGTGAGCAGTTCTTC
NA NA TRBJ1-3 TRBV5-1 CASSLETGLLSGNTIYF TGCGCCAGCAGCCTGGAAACCGGACTCCTCTCTGGAAACACCATATATTTT
NA TRBD2 TRBJ2-1 TRBV9 CASSVIAGGAGEQFF TGTGCCAGCAGCGTGATAGCGGGGGGAGCAGGGGAGCAGTTCTTC